Only a few counts were recorded for the clone carrying this T cell receptor (beta chain). Produced via immunoSEQ multiplex PCR; TCRdb's table is partial and in-frame only. The sample includes under 300,000 clones, roughly nine tenths of them seen just once. The sample comes from a study of blood T cell repertoires in COVID-19. Study background: Whether acute or convalescent, the COVID-19 samples came from the United States, Italy and Spain.

Recruits, aged roughly 18 to 89 years, lived in approximately 26 US areas. Researchers sorted participants into cohorts using their self-reported clinical history. This CDR3 comprises 12 residues. Trimming left V 1 base short and J 5 bases short, with 5 bases between. Germline values: CDR1 SNHLY, CDR2 FYNNEI. Input material: PBMCs or T cells enriched from blood (not recorded which). V usage is TRBV2 and J usage is TRBJ1-1, with D unresolved. This sequence originates from a woman in her 30s with acute COVID-19. Written as DNA, the CDR3 is TGTGCCAGCAGTGAAGGAGTGACTGAAGCTTTCTTT. Protein: CASSEGVTEAFF. The variable domain in full, completed from reference TRBV2 and TRBJ1-1, reads EPEVTQTPSHQVTQMGQEVILRCVPISNHLYFYWYRQILGQKVEFLVSFYNNEISEKSEIFDDQFSVERPDGSNFTLKIRSTKLEDSAMYFCASSEGVTEAFFGQGTRLTVV.